The 21 T cell receptor beta chains reported below all come from one sample, sequenced in a study of T cell responses to AZD1222 COVID-19 vaccine. Clones were sequenced by immunoSEQ multiplex PCR, and TCRdb holds only the in-frame ones, with some missing. The sample has 95,000 to 150,000 clones, roughly 87% seen once. This material consisted of peripheral blood, taken 28 days after the second AZD1222 dose. The receptors here all came from an adult who received the AZD1222 COVID-19 vaccine.

The chain uses TRBV7-3 and TRBJ1-1; the D is unclear. The CDR3 contains 15 residues. Germline CDR1 and CDR2: SGHTA and FQGTGA. V was clipped by 3 bases and J by 4 bases, with 15 bases between them. Here the CDR3 DNA reads TGTGCCAGCAGCTTTTCCAGGACGCCTCCCACTGAAGCTTTCTTT. This sequence encodes CASSFSRTPPTEAFF. Variable domain in full (rest from reference TRBV7-3 and TRBJ1-1): GAGVSQTPSNKVTEKGKYVELRCDPISGHTALYWYRQSLGQGPEFLIYFQGTGAADDSGLPNDRFFAVRPEGSVSTLKIQRTERGDSAVYLCASSFSRTPPTEAFFGQGTRLTVV.

This chain uses TRBV7-3 with TRBJ2-5; 13 nucleotides line up with TRBD2. Germline assignment: CDR1 SGHTA and CDR2 FQGTGA. The CDR3 runs 15 residues. V lost 9 bases, J lost 2 bases, and 6 bases stayed unmatched. DNA of the CDR3: TGTGCCAGACTAGCGGGAGGGGCACTACAAGAGACCCAGTACTTC. The encoded protein is CARLAGGALQETQYF.

The V and J genes are TRBV30 and TRBJ1-5; D remains unclear. Germline CDR1 is GTSNPN and CDR2 is SVGIG (reference sequence). V was cut by 8 bases and J by 5 bases, with 10 bases left in between. The CDR3 extends over 11 amino acids. CDR3 protein: CAGGMDQPQHF. The CDR3 nucleotides are TGTGCCGGAGGGATGGATCAGCCCCAGCATTTT.

This chain uses TRBV19 with TRBJ2-7; the D is unclear. CDR1 and CDR2 (germline): LNHDA, SQIVND (reference sequence). V lost 5 bases, J lost 1 base, and 15 bases lay in between. This CDR3 has 15 amino acids. CDR3 nucleotide sequence: TGTGCCAGTAGTTCCTCACCTGGGATATCCTACGAGCAGTACTTC. This encodes CASSSSPGISYEQYF. The entire variable domain, with the rest obtained from reference TRBV19 and TRBJ2-7, is as follows: DGGITQSPKYLFRKEGQNVTLSCEQNLNHDAMYWYRQDPGQGLRLIYYSQIVNDFQKGDIAEGYSVSREKKESFPLTVTSAQKNPTAFYLCASSSSPGISYEQYFGPGTRLTVT.

This clone was detected once. The CDR3 loop is CASSPRPGVGANVLTF. The CDR3 DNA is TGTGCCAGCTCACCACGCCCAGGGGTTGGGGCCAACGTCCTGACTTTC. The chain carries TRBV18 and TRBJ2-6; perhaps TRBD1 as D (6 bases). The CDR3 sequence is 16 residues long. V lost 1 base and J 3 bases, leaving 10 bases between the germline ends. Germline V gene lookup returns CDR1 KGHSH and CDR2 LQKENI.

Here the CDR3 reads CASSPQGQENYGYTF. CDR3 DNA: TGTGCCAGCAGTCCCCAAGGACAGGAGAACTATGGCTACACCTTC. The rearrangement joins TRBV27 to TRBJ1-2; the match to TRBD1 covers 7 bases. CDR1 MNHEY and CDR2 SMNVEV come from the germline V gene (reference sequence). The CDR3 contains 15 residues. The V and J ends lost 5 bases and 2 bases, in that order; junction bases with no gene match: 8.

The chain joins TRBV10-3 to TRBJ2-7, with 7 positions matching TRBD2. Germline CDR1 and CDR2: ENHRY and SYGVKD. Losses at the gene ends were 6 bases for V and 5 bases for J; bases not matched to a gene: 13. CDR3 length: 15 residues. In DNA form, the CDR3 reads TGTGCCATCAGCTTGGGAGGGTATCGGAGCGACGAGCAGTACTTC. Translation gives CAISLGGYRSDEQYF.

V usage is TRBV15 and J usage is TRBJ1-2, with D perhaps TRBD1 (5 bases). The CDR3 is 16 residues long. V lost 0 bases and J lost 2, with 13 bases in between. CDR1 and CDR2 (germline): LNHNV, YYDKDF (reference sequence). The CDR3 coding sequence is TGTGCCACCAGCAGAGATAAGACAGCCCGAAACTATGGCTACACCTTC. It yields the protein CATSRDKTARNYGYTF.

This chain joins TRBV19 and TRBJ1-5; TRBD1 matches 8 bases. Germline CDR1 LNHDA, CDR2 SQIVND (reference sequence). The length of the CDR3 is 14 residues. The junction had 3 bases not matched to a gene; V was cut back by 4 bases and J by 4 bases. The CDR3 DNA sequence: TGTGCCAGTAGTAGGGACAGGATTAATCAGCCCCAGCATTTT. Translating it yields CASSRDRINQPQHF.

About this clone: This sample includes further DNA sequences coding for the same CDR3. The J gene is TRBJ1-6, the V gene TRBV28; D call uncertain. Trimming pared 3 bases from V and 4 bases from J, leaving 4 bases between. Germline-derived CDR1 and CDR2 are MDHEN and SYDVKM. This CDR3 spans 13 amino acids. The CDR3 loop reads CASSLGYNSPLHF. CDR3 nucleotide sequence: TGTGCCAGCAGTTTGGGGTATAATTCACCCCTCCACTTT.

This chain joins TRBV18 and TRBJ2-3; either TRBD1 or TRBD2 may fit D (5 bases each). Germline V gives CDR1 KGHSH, CDR2 LQKENI. The CDR3 is made up of 15 amino acids. Trimming removed 0 bases from V and 11 bases from J, with 18 bases in between. In DNA form, the CDR3 reads TGTGCCAGCTCACCACCAAGTGGGACGGCAGGTGGGCAGTATTTT. It yields the protein CASSPPSGTAGGQYF.

The chain combines TRBV5-1 with TRBJ1-2, with 7 bases lining up with TRBD1. Germline V lookup: CDR1 SGHRS, CDR2 YFSETQ. V was clipped by 3 bases and J by 4 bases; unmatched bases: 6. The CDR3 spans 14 residues. As DNA, the CDR3 is TGCGCCAGCAGCTCAGTGACAGGGCGCTATGGCTACACCTTC. Amino acids: CASSSVTGRYGYTF.

This chain connects TRBV19 to TRBJ2-2, with no clear D. The CDR3 has 15 residues. Germline values: CDR1 LNHDA, CDR2 SQIVND (reference sequence). Trimming shortened V by 1 base and J by 5 bases, and 11 bases separated the two germline ends. DNA of the CDR3: TGTGCCAGTAGTATAGCCGGGTCCAGGACCGGGGAGCTGTTTTTT. It yields the protein CASSIAGSRTGELFF.

The chain employs TRBV6-2 or TRBV6-3 and TRBJ2-5, with 10 bases aligning to TRBD2. V was pared by 2 bases and J by 2 bases, with 5 bases of the junction left unmatched. This CDR3 comprises 16 residues. Germline V gene sequence: CDR1 MNHEY, CDR2 SVGEGT. The CDR3 sequence: CASSYLSGGVQETQYF. CDR3 DNA: TGTGCCAGCAGTTACCTGAGCGGGGGGGTTCAAGAGACCCAGTACTTC.

The chain carries TRBV7-2 and TRBJ2-1; 9 positions match TRBD2. This CDR3 has 16 residues. After removal of 4 bases from V and 9 bases from J, the junction contained 13 bases not matched to a gene. The germline V gene encodes CDR1 SGHTA and CDR2 FQGNSA. The CDR3 spells CASSSLVAGGQGEQFF. Here the CDR3 DNA reads TGTGCCAGCAGCTCATTAGTCGCGGGGGGGCAGGGTGAGCAGTTCTTC.

This chain joins TRBV10-3 and TRBJ1-5; D call uncertain. This CDR3 has 14 amino acids. Trimming cost V 4 bases and J 5 bases, with 12 bases left between them. Germline V gives CDR1 ENHRY, CDR2 SYGVKD. The CDR3 DNA follows: TGTGCCATCAGTGGGTCGGGGTTTGATCAGCCCCAGCATTTT. Its translation: CAISGSGFDQPQHF.

The chain has TRBV6-2 or TRBV6-3 and TRBJ1-1, with D possibly being TRBD1 (5 bases). Germline CDR1 reads MNHEY; CDR2 reads SVGEGT. CDR3 size: 17 residues. V shed 0 bases and J shed 3 bases, with 17 bases lying between them. The CDR3: CASSYSLGARVDTEAFF. The CDR3 DNA reads TGTGCCAGCAGTTACTCCCTTGGGGCGCGGGTGGACACTGAAGCTTTCTTT.

The chain joins TRBV6-6 to TRBJ1-3; TRBD1 matches 10 bases. Trimming took 5 bases from V and 5 from J; bases not matched to a gene: 3. Germline CDR1 MNHNY, CDR2 SVGAGI (reference sequence). This CDR3 comprises 14 residues. CDR3 DNA: TGTGCCAGCAGTCCGGGACAGGGGAGAAACACCATATATTTT. Its protein product is CASSPGQGRNTIYF.

The rearrangement joins TRBV5-1 to TRBJ1-2; D is possibly TRBD1 (6 bases). The CDR3 runs to 15 residues. The V end lost 0 bases, the J end lost 2 bases, and 11 bases lay between the germline ends. Germline CDR1 reads SGHRS; CDR2 reads YFSETQ. The CDR3 spells CASSLASGVNYGYTF. As DNA, the CDR3 is TGCGCCAGCAGCTTGGCGTCAGGGGTCAACTATGGCTACACCTTC.

V and J are TRBV28 and TRBJ1-5; D not resolved. Germline-derived CDR1 and CDR2 are MDHEN and SYDVKM. Trimming removed 5 bases at V and 6 bases at J, with 17 bases between. The CDR3 runs 15 residues. CDR3 sequence (DNA): TGTGCCAGCAGTAGTGGAGCAGGTCGGCTTCAGCCCCAGCATTTT. This sequence encodes CASSSGAGRLQPQHF.

The V call is TRBV3-1 (or the pseudogene TRBV3-2), the J call TRBJ1-1; 7 bases line up with TRBD1. The V and J ends lost 7 bases and 1 base, in that order; junction bases with no gene match: 9. Per germline, CDR1 LGHDT and CDR2 YNNKEL (reference sequence). The CDR3 sequence is 15 residues long. Here the CDR3 DNA reads TGTGCCAGCACCTATTGGGGACAGACGAACACTGAAGCTTTCTTT. Translation: CASTYWGQTNTEAFF.